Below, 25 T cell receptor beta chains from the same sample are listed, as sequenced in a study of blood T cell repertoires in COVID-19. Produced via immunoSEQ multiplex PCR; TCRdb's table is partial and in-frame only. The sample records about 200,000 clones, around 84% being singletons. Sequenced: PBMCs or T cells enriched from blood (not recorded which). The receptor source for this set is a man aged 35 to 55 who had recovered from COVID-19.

CDR3 sequence: CASSPGLAGDPYEQYF. The CDR3 DNA reads as TGTGCCAGCAGCCCGGGACTAGCGGGCGACCCCTACGAGCAGTACTTC. The chain employs TRBV28 and TRBJ2-7, with 12 bases fitting TRBD2. J lost 2 bases, V lost 6 bases, and 8 bases had no gene match. CDR3 length: 16 amino acids. CDR1 MDHEN and CDR2 SYDVKM come from the germline V gene.

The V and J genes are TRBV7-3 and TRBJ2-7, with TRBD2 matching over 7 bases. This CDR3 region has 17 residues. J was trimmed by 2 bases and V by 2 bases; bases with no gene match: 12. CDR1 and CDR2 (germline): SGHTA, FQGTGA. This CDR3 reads CASSLGKLALTPYEQYF. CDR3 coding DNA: TGTGCCAGCAGCTTAGGAAAACTAGCGCTTACGCCCTACGAGCAGTACTTC.

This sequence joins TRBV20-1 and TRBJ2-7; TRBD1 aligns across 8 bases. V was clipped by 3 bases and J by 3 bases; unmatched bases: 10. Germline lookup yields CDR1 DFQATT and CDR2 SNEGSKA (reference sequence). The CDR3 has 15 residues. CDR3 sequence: CSASSTGTGLYEQYF. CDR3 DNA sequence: TGCAGTGCTAGTTCTACCGGGACAGGACTCTACGAGCAGTACTTC.

DNA for the CDR3: TGTGCCAGCTCCGACGGGGGGGATCAGCCCCAGCATTTT. The encoded protein is CASSDGGDQPQHF. This chain uses TRBV18 with TRBJ1-5; D may be TRBD1 (5 bases). Trimming removed 6 bases from V and 5 bases from J, with 11 bases in between. CDR3 length: 13 amino acids. Looked up from germline, CDR1 is KGHSH and CDR2 is LQKENI.

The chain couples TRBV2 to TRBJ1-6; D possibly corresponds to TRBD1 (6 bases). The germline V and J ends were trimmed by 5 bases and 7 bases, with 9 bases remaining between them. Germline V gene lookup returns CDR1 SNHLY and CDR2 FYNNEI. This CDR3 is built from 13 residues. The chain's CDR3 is CASSRDKNSPLHF. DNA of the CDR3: TGTGCCAGCAGTCGGGACAAGAATTCACCCCTCCACTTT.

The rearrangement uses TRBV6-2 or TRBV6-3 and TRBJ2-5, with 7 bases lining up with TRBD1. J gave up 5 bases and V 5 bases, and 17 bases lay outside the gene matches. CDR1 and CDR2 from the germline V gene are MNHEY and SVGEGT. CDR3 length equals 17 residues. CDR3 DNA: TGTGCCAGCAGTCCCAGACAGGGTTTGGCTAGTGCGGAGACCCAGTACTTC. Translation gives CASSPRQGLASAETQYF.

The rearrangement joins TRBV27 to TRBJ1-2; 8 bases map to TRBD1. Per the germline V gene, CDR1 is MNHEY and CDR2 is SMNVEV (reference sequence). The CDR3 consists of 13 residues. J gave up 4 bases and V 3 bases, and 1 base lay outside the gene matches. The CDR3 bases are TGTGCCAGCAGTTTCGACAGGGGCTATGGCTACACCTTC. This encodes CASSFDRGYGYTF.

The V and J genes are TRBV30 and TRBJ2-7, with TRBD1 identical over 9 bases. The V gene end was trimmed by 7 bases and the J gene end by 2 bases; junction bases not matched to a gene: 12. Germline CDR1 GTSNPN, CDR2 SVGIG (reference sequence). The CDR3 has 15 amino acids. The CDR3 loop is CASKDRGDNPYEQYF. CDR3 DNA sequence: TGTGCCTCTAAGGACAGGGGCGATAATCCCTACGAGCAGTACTTC. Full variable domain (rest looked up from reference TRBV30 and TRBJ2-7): SQTIHQWPATLVQPVGSPLSLECTVEGTSNPNLYWYRQAAGRGLQLLFYSVGIGQISSEVPQNLSASRPQDRQFILSSKKLLLSDSGFYLCASKDRGDNPYEQYFGPGTRLTVT.

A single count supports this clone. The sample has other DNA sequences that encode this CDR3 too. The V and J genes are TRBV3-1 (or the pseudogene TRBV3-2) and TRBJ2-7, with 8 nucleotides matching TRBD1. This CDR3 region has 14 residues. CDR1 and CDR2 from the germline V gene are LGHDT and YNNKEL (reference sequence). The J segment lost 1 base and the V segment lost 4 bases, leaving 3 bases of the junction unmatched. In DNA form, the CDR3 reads TGTGCCAGCAGCCGCGGGACAGGATCCTACGAGCAGTACTTC. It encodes CASSRGTGSYEQYF.

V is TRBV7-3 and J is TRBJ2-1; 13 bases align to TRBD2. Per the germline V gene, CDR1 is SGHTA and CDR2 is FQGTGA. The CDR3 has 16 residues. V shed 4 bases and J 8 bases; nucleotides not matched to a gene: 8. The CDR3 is CASSSQLAGGSDEQFF. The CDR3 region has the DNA TGTGCCAGCAGCTCACAACTAGCGGGAGGGTCGGATGAGCAGTTCTTC. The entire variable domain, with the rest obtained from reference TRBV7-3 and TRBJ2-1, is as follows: GAGVSQTPSNKVTEKGKYVELRCDPISGHTALYWYRQSLGQGPEFLIYFQGTGAADDSGLPNDRFFAVRPEGSVSTLKIQRTERGDSAVYLCASSSQLAGGSDEQFFGPGTRLTVL.

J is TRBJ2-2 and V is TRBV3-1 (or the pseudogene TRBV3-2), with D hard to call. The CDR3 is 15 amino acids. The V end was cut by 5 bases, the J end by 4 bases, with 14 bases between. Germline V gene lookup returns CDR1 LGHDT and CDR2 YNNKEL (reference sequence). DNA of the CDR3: TGTGCCAGCAGCGTCCGAAGACATGTCACCGGGGAGCTGTTTTTT. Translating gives CASSVRRHVTGELFF.

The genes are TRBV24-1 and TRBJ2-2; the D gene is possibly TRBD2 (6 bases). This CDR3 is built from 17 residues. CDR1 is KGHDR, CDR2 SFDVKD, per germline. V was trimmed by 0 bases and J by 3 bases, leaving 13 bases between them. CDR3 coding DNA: TGTGCCACCAGTGATTTGATCGGGGGAGGCCACACCGGGGAGCTGTTTTTT. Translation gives CATSDLIGGGHTGELFF.

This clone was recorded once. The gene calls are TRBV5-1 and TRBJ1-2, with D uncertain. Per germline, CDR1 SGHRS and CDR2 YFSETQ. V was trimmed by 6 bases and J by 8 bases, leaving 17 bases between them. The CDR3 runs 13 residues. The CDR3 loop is CASTPDPGYGYTF. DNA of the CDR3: TGCGCCAGCACCCCGGACCCGGGATACGGCTACACCTTC.

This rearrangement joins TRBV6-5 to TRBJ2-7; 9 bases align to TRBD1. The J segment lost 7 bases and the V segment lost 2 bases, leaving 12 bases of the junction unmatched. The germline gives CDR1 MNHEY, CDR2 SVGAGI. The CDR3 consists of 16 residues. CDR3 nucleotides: TGTGCCAGCAGTTACCCGATCGAGACAGGGGGAGTAGAGCAGTACTTC. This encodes CASSYPIETGGVEQYF.

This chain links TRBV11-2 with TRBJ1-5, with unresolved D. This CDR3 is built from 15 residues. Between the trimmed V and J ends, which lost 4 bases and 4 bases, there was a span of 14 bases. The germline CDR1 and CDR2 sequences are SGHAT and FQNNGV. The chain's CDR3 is CASSYGTALNQPQHF. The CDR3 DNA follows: TGTGCCAGCAGCTATGGAACAGCCTTAAATCAGCCCCAGCATTTT.

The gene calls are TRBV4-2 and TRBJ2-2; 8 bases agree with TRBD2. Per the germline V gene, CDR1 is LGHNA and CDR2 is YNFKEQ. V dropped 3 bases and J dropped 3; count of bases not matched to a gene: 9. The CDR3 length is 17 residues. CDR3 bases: TGTGCCAGCAGCCAGTTCACTAGCGGAGCCCACACCGGGGAGCTGTTTTTT. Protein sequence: CASSQFTSGAHTGELFF.

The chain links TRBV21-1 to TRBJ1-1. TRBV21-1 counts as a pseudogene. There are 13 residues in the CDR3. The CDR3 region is CARALVRISEAFF. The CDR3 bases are TGTGCCAGGGCACTAGTCAGGATTTCTGAAGCTTTCTTT.

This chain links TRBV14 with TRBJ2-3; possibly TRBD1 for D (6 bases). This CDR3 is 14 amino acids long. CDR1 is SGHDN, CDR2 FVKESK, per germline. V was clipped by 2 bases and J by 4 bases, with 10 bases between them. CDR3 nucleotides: TGTGCCAGCAGCCAATTACAGGGAGCAGATACGCAGTATTTT. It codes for CASSQLQGADTQYF.

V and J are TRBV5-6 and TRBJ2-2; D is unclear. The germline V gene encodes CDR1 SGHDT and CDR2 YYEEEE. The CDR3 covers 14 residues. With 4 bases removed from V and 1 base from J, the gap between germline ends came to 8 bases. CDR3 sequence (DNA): TGTGCCAGCAGCCTCGAACAGAACACCGGGGAGCTGTTTTTT. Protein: CASSLEQNTGELFF.

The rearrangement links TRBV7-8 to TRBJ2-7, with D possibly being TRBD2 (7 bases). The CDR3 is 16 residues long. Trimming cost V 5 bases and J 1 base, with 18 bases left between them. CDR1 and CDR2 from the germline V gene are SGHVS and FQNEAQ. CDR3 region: CASSRGAPPSSYEQYF. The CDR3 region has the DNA TGTGCCAGCAGCCGGGGGGCGCCTCCCTCTTCCTACGAGCAGTACTTC.

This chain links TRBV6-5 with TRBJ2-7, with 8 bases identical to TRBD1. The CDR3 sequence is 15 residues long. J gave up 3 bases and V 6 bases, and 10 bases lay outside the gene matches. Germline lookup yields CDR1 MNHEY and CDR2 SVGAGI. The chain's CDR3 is CASRSGTGANYEQYF. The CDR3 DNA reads TGTGCCAGCAGATCCGGGACAGGCGCCAACTACGAGCAGTACTTC.

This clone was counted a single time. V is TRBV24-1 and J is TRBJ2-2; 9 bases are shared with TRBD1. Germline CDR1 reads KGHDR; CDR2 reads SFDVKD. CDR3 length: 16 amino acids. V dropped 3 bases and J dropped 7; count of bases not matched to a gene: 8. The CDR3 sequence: CATSDPTQGAIGELFF. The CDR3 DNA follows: TGTGCCACCAGTGATCCGACACAGGGGGCTATCGGGGAGCTGTTTTTT.

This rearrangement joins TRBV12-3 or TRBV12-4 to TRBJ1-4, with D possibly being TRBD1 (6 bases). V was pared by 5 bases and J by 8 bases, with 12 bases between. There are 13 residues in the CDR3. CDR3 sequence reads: CASSRQAREKLFF. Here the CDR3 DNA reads TGTGCCAGCAGTCGACAGGCACGCGAAAAACTGTTTTTT.

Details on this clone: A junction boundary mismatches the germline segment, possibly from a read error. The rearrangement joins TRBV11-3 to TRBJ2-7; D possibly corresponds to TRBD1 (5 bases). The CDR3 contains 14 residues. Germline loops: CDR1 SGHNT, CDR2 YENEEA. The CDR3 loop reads CASSVDPTVYEQYF. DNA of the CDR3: TGTGCCAGCAGCGTAGACCCGACAGTTTACGAGCAGTACTTC.

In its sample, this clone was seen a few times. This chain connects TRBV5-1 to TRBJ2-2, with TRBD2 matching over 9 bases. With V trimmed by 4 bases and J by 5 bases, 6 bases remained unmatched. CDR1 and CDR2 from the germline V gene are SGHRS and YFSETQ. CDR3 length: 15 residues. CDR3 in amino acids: CASSGVAGVTGELFF. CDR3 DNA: TGCGCCAGCAGCGGAGTAGCGGGAGTTACCGGGGAGCTGTTTTTT. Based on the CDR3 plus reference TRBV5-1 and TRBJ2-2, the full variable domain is KAGVTQTPRYLIKTRGQQVTLSCSPISGHRSVSWYQQTPGQGLQFLFEYFSETQRNKGNFPGRFSGRQFSNSRSEMNVSTLELGDSALYLCASSGVAGVTGELFFGEGSRLTVL.